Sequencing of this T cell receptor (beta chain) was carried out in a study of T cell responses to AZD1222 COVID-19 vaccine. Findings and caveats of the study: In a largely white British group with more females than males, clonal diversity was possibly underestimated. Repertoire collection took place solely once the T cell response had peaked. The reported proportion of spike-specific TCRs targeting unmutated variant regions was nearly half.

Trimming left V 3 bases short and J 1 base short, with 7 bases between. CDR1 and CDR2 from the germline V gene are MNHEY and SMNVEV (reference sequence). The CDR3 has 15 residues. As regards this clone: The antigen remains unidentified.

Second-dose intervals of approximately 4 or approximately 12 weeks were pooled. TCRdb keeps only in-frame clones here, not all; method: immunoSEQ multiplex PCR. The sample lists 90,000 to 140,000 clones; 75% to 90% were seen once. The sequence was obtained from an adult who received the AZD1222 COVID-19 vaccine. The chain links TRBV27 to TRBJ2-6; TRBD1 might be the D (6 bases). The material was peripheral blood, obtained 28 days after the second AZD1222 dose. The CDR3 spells CASSFRGSGANVLTF. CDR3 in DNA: TGTGCCAGCAGTTTTAGGGGGTCTGGGGCCAACGTCCTGACTTTC.